The clone carrying this T cell receptor (beta chain) appeared a single time. Its antigen is not known. This sample was included in a study of post-analysis software for immune sequencing data. Study background: Some patients lacked subtype; others had relapsing-remitting, secondary progressive or progressive-relapsing disease. General study results and limits: Multiple sclerosis patients had significantly lower normalized Chao1 diversity than controls.

Every TCR beta cDNA library bore unique molecular identifiers. In TCRdb, the PCR reads were re-called with MiXCR into one record per CDR3 protein. The data hold 400,000 to 500,000 distinct CDR3 sequences, with more than 30% observed a single time. The clonotype comes from a girl aged 2 to 10 with multiple sclerosis. Source material: blood.

CDR3: CASSFRPTSAKLFF. The CDR3 DNA is TGTGCCAGCAGTTTCCGACCGACTAGCGCCAAACTGTTTTTT. The chain carries TRBV12-3 or TRBV12-4 and TRBJ1-4; D remains ambiguous. Trimming shortened V by 3 bases and J by 11 bases, and 16 bases separated the two germline ends. This CDR3 has 14 residues.